This T cell receptor (beta chain) stems from a study of blood T cell repertoires in COVID-19. Overall study context: T cells, B-cell-depleted T cells, or PBMCs supplied cDNA or gDNA.

CDR3 length: 13 amino acids. The V gene end was trimmed by 4 bases and the J gene end by 10 bases; junction bases not matched to a gene: 7. Germline V gene sequence: CDR1 SNHLY, CDR2 FYNNEI. Under the authors' procedure: It was from reference gene primer amplification that nucleated cell counts were estimated. Method: immunoSEQ multiplex PCR; TCRdb's copy keeps in-frame clones and lacks some. That table gives V, J and clone size, and the DNA gave D and trimming. The top ten clones hold less than 2.5% of a sample with around 280,000 clones, approximately 84% of them seen once. The sequence was obtained from a woman aged 25 to 39 who had recovered from COVID-19. This chain connects TRBV2 to TRBJ2-1; TRBD1 aligns across 7 bases. The specimen sequenced was peripheral blood. The CDR3 region is CASSGTGTEEQFF. The CDR3 nucleotides read TGTGCCAGCAGTGGAACCGGGACAGAAGAGCAGTTCTTC.